Listed here is a single T cell receptor (beta chain). The sample is drawn from a study of T cells in Graves' hyperthyroidism and ophthalmopathy. Study overall: The blood sample was taken at first diagnosis, before treatment began.

It was RNA transcripts that yielded the amplified TCR beta CDR3 regions. First-round RT-PCR with HTBI primers amplified the TCR CDR3 region. TCRdb re-derived calls from the multiplex PCR reads in MiXCR, one entry per CDR3 protein. Here the sample spans around 440,000 distinct CDR3 sequences, around 14% being singletons. Stable Graves' hyperthyroidism meant no ophthalmopathy progression within 18 months. Aged 18 to 65, the patients had hyperthyroidism that was newly diagnosed and had lasted under 2 months. The CDR3 is 14 residues long. V lost 7 bases to trimming and J lost 5 bases, with 17 bases between them. Germline values: CDR1 MDHEN, CDR2 SYDVKM.

The sequence derives from a woman between 18 and 29 years old with Graves' hyperthyroidism. Material: blood. V is TRBV28 and J is TRBJ1-1; perhaps TRBD1 as D (5 bases). As DNA, the CDR3 is TGTGCCAGCAAGAGGGGTTACATCGAAACTGAAGCTTTCTTT. This translates into CASKRGYIETEAFF.